This TCR beta chain was identified in a study of T cell repertoires in ileal Crohn's disease. Study at large: Median disease duration was 7.9 years; roughly 40% smoked at surgery. All patients had surgery for stricturing (approximately 60%) or penetrating (about 39%) disease.

The V gene lost 5 bases and the J gene lost 0 bases, with 8 bases spanning the gap. There are 13 residues in the CDR3. CDR1 and CDR2 (germline): LGHNT, FRNRAP. Study-level results: Compared with non-smokers, active smokers at surgery showed more clonal expansions.

Sample time point: proximal margin of the surgical specimen (macroscopically non-inflamed). Adults with ileal or ileocolonic Crohn's disease and an indication for resection were eligible. Concerning this clone: Its antigen remains unidentified.

TCRdb's table, derived via immunoSEQ multiplex PCR, lists solely in-frame clones and lacks some. The data contain 2,500 to 3,000 clones, 70% to 80% of them seen just once; the ten biggest clones take up roughly two thirds. This sequence originates from an adult with Crohn's disease. Sequenced material: ileal tissue. The V and J genes are TRBV12-5 and TRBJ2-7; unclear D gene. In DNA form, the CDR3 reads TGTGCTAGTGGTAAACCGAGCTCCTACGAGCAGTACTTC. Amino acid sequence: CASGKPSSYEQYF.